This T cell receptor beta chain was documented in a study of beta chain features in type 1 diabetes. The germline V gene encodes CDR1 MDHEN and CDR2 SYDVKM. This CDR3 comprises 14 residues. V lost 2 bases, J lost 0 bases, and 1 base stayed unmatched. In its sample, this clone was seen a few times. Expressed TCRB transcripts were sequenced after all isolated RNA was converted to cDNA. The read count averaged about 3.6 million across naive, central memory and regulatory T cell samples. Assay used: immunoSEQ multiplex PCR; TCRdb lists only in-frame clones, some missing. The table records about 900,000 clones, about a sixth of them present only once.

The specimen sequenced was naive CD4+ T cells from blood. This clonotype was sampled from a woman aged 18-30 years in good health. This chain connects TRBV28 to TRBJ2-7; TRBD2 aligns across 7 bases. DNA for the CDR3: TGTGCCAGCAGTTTAGCTAGCGGCTCCTACGAGCAGTACTTC. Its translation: CASSLASGSYEQYF.